The 21 T cell receptor beta chains below were found in one sample sequenced in a study of prognosis after radiotherapy for stage I lung cancer. Genomic DNA yielded TCR beta CDR3, amplified by two-round multiplex PCR. Round one of PCR was performed, and it used primers specific to each TRBV and TRBJ gene. TCRdb reprocessed the multiplex PCR reads via MiXCR and lists one record per CDR3 protein. Among fewer than 30,000 distinct CDR3 sequences listed, about 30% were seen once. Sequenced material: PBMCs, taken before or after stereotactic body radiation therapy (not recorded which). These receptors came from a donor aged 50 or older with non-small cell lung cancer.

At least ten counts were recorded for this clonotype. The rearrangement uses TRBV6-1 and TRBJ2-5; the match to TRBD2 covers 7 bases. CDR1 is MNHNS and CDR2 is SASEGT in the germline V gene. This CDR3 is 13 amino acids long. The V gene end was trimmed by 6 bases and the J gene end by 5 bases; junction bases not matched to a gene: 6. CDR3 coding DNA: TGTGCCAGCAGACGGACTAGTACGGAGACCCAGTACTTC. Translated: CASRRTSTETQYF.

The CDR3 DNA follows: TGTGCCACCCGGACAGGATATCAGCCCCAGCATTTT. Translating it yields CATRTGYQPQHF. This chain joins TRBV6-1 and TRBJ1-5; 7 nucleotides align to TRBD1. CDR1 is MNHNS, CDR2 SASEGT, per germline. CDR3 size: 12 residues. J was trimmed by 5 bases and V by 10 bases; bases with no gene match: 5.

By frequency in the sample, this clonotype is medium-sized. This chain joins TRBV6-1 and TRBJ1-1; 11 nucleotides line up with TRBD1. The CDR3 is 15 amino acids. V lost 5 bases and J lost 3; bases outside the gene matches: 5. The V gene's germline CDR1 is MNHNS and CDR2 SASEGT. CDR3 protein: CASSKPGQGDTEAFF. In nucleotides, the CDR3 is TGTGCCAGCAGTAAACCGGGACAGGGGGACACTGAAGCTTTCTTT.

Concerning this clonotype itself: Only one base separates this from a far larger clonotype, so it likely reflects a read error. The V gene is TRBV6-8, the J gene TRBJ1-1; D is uncertain. CDR3 length: 14 amino acids. Trimming took 5 bases from V and 4 from J, leaving 14 bases between them. CDR1 and CDR2 (germline): MNHGY, SAAAGT. Here the CDR3 DNA reads TGTGCCAGCAGTGCCCGGCGAAGGGTCACTGAAGCTTTCTTT. This translates into CASSARRRVTEAFF.

By share, this clonotype counts as medium-sized (0.01 to 0.1%). The genes are TRBV6-1 and TRBJ1-2; a weak D match, TRBD1 (6 bases). Trimming cost V 1 base and J 5 bases, with 20 bases left between them. The CDR3 is 17 residues long. Germline-derived CDR1 and CDR2 are MNHNS and SASEGT. As DNA, the CDR3 is TGTGCCAGCAGTGAAGTGGGGGGGGGCTCCCGGGGGTATGGCTACACCTTC. This gives the protein CASSEVGGGSRGYGYTF.

The genes are TRBV5-1 and TRBJ2-1; 9 nucleotides agree with TRBD2. The length of the CDR3 is 14 residues. Trimming cost V 3 bases and J 5 bases; bases outside gene matches: 3. CDR1 and CDR2 (germline): SGHRS, YFSETQ. The CDR3 DNA reads as TGCGCCAGCAGCTCCGGGACTAGCCACAATGAGCAGTTCTTC. Protein sequence: CASSSGTSHNEQFF.

This clonotype has at least ten counts. The V call is TRBV5-1, the J call TRBJ2-2; D call uncertain. Germline V gene lookup returns CDR1 SGHRS and CDR2 YFSETQ. The V end lost 2 bases, the J end lost 1 base, and 6 bases lay between the germline ends. The CDR3 totals 14 residues. The CDR3 spells CASSFTVNTGELFF. The CDR3 region has the DNA TGCGCCAGCAGCTTCACAGTGAACACCGGGGAGCTGTTTTTT.

In this sample, this clonotype turned up many times. The chain has TRBV29-1 and TRBJ1-2, with D hard to call. The CDR3 is 14 amino acids. Looked up from germline, CDR1 is SQVTM and CDR2 is ANQGSEA. The ends were cut back, 7 bases at V and 2 bases at J, with 17 bases in the middle. The CDR3 DNA reads TGCAGCGCGTCTGAGACCACTTCCAACTATGGCTACACCTTC. It specifies CSASETTSNYGYTF.

This clonotype was recorded many times. This rearrangement joins TRBV30 to TRBJ2-6; D gene ambiguous. Germline-derived CDR1 and CDR2 are GTSNPN and SVGIG (reference sequence). There are 13 residues in the CDR3. Trimming cost V 3 bases and J 4 bases, with 7 bases left between them. CDR3 sequence (DNA): TGTGCCTGGAGGGGGATCGGGGCCAACGTCCTGACTTTC. Its protein is CAWRGIGANVLTF.

This clonotype was recorded at least ten times. J is TRBJ1-6 and V is TRBV5-4; possible D gene TRBD1, 5 bases. This CDR3 is built from 16 residues. Trimming cost V 0 bases and J 10 bases, with 17 bases left between them. The germline gives CDR1 SGHNT, CDR2 YYREEE (reference sequence). The DNA for the CDR3 is TGTGCCAGCAGCTTGGGGGCCAGGGTAGGGGACTCACCCCTCCACTTT. Amino acids: CASSLGARVGDSPLHF.

This clonotype was observed many times. J is TRBJ2-7 and V is TRBV5-1; 15 bases line up with TRBD2. This CDR3 has 15 amino acids. CDR1 and CDR2 from the germline V gene are SGHRS and YFSETQ. Trimming took 4 bases from V and 4 from J; bases not matched to a gene: 3. The CDR3 bases are TGCGCCAGCAGCGGGACTAGCGGGGGGCGATACGAGCAGTACTTC. Its protein is CASSGTSGGRYEQYF.

This clonotype was counted at least ten times. This CDR3 is CASSRPGTGSSYNEQFF. Here the CDR3 DNA reads TGTGCCAGCAGTCGTCCCGGGACAGGGAGCTCCTACAATGAGCAGTTCTTC. V and J are TRBV6-1 and TRBJ2-1; 9 positions match TRBD1. The germline V gene encodes CDR1 MNHNS and CDR2 SASEGT. The trim removed 5 bases at V and 0 bases at J, leaving 8 bases unmatched. The CDR3 loop spans 17 amino acids.

There are many counts of this clonotype. The rearrangement uses TRBV2 and TRBJ1-6; 11 positions agree with TRBD1. CDR3 length: 15 amino acids. The trim removed 5 bases at V and 9 bases at J, leaving 6 bases unmatched. Germline V gene sequence: CDR1 SNHLY, CDR2 FYNNEI. In nucleotides, the CDR3 is TGTGCCAGCAGTTCTCCGGGACAGGGGGTTTCACCCCTCCACTTT. Translated: CASSSPGQGVSPLHF.

This clonotype was detected a few times. Being one base from a much bigger clone, this may be a read error. The genes are TRBV6-2 or TRBV6-3 and TRBJ2-5, with D hard to call. Germline V CDR1 and CDR2: MNHEY, SVGEGT. This CDR3 has 13 residues. This CDR3 is CASSRPTQEAQYF. CDR3 sequence (DNA): TGTGCCAGCAGTCGACCCACTCAAGAGGCCCAGTACTTC.

This chain joins TRBV11-2 and TRBJ1-5, with D unresolved. CDR3 length equals 13 residues. Per the germline V gene, CDR1 is SGHAT and CDR2 is FQNNGV. V was trimmed by 0 bases and J by 4 bases, leaving 4 bases between them. For the CDR3, the DNA is TGTGCCAGCAGCTTAGAACAGAATCAGCCCCAGCATTTT. Its translation is CASSLEQNQPQHF.

This clonotype was seen many times. V usage is TRBV10-3 and J usage is TRBJ1-2; a weak D match, TRBD1 (5 bases). Looked up from germline, CDR1 is ENHRY and CDR2 is SYGVKD. The length of the CDR3 is 13 residues. The ends were cut back, 9 bases at V and 4 bases at J, with 15 bases in the middle. CDR3 nucleotide sequence: TGTGCCATAGGGGATACCCAACCCTATGGCTACACCTTC. Translation: CAIGDTQPYGYTF.

Ten or more counts support this clonotype. This chain connects TRBV28 to TRBJ1-1, with TRBD1 identical over 7 bases. The CDR3 totals 14 residues. Germline CDR1 is MDHEN and CDR2 is SYDVKM. Trimming cost V 5 bases and J 5 bases; bases outside gene matches: 8. CDR3 region: CASSPPTGNTEAFF. CDR3 coding DNA: TGTGCCAGCAGTCCGCCGACAGGGAATACTGAAGCTTTCTTT.

In this sample, this clonotype turned up many times. The chain joins TRBV12-3 or TRBV12-4 to TRBJ2-7; 7 positions match TRBD1. The CDR3 spans 12 residues. J was trimmed by 3 bases and V by 6 bases; bases with no gene match: 2. CDR3 DNA: TGTGCCAGCAGACGGACAGGCTACGAGCAGTACTTC. Translated: CASRRTGYEQYF.

Remarks on this clonotype: A much larger clone differs by one base, so this may be a read error. The chain carries TRBV7-9 and TRBJ1-1, with D possibly being TRBD1 (6 bases). V was trimmed by 1 base and J by 7 bases, leaving 10 bases between them. CDR1 is SEHNR, CDR2 FQNEAQ, per germline (reference sequence). The CDR3 runs 13 residues. The DNA for the CDR3 is TGTGCCAGCAGCTTAGAGGACAGCTTTGAAGCTTTCTTT. Amino acid sequence: CASSLEDSFEAFF.

This clonotype was seen many times. As DNA, the CDR3 is TGTGCCAGCAGCTTGTTTCGGGTGGATAATTCACCCCTCCACTTT. This sequence encodes CASSLFRVDNSPLHF. The chain joins TRBV5-4 to TRBJ1-6; no firm D call. The germline gives CDR1 SGHNT, CDR2 YYREEE (reference sequence). The CDR3 consists of 15 residues. Deletions cut 1 base from V and 5 bases from J, with 10 bases between.

This clonotype occurred many times. V is TRBV6-1 and J is TRBJ2-3, with D maybe TRBD2 (5 bases). Germline-derived CDR1 and CDR2 are MNHNS and SASEGT. This CDR3 is 13 amino acids long. Trimming took 7 bases from V and 4 from J, leaving 12 bases between them. Here the CDR3 reads CASTGLLPDTQYF. The CDR3 DNA reads as TGTGCCAGCACCGGACTCCTCCCAGATACGCAGTATTTT.